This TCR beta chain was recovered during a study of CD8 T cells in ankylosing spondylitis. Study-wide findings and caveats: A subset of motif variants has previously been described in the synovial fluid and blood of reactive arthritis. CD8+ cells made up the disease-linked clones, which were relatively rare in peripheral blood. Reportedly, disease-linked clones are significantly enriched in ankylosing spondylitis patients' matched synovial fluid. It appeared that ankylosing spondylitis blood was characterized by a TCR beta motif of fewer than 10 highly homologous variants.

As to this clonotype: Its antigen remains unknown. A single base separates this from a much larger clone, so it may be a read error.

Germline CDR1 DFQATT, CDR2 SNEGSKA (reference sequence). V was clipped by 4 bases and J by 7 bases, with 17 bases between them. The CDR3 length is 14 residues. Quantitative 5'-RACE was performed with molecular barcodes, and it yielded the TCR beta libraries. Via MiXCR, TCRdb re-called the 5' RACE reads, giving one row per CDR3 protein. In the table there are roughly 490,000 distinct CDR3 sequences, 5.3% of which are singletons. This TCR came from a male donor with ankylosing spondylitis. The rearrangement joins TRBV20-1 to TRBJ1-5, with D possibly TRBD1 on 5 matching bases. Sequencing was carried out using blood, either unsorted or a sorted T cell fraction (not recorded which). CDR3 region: CSATGDLASQPQHF. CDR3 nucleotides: TGCAGTGCTACCGGGGACCTTGCCTCACAGCCCCAGCATTTT.